The entry below describes one T cell receptor beta chain. Antigen: not known. These data originate in a study of post-analysis software for immune sequencing data. General study points: Compared against controls, patients with multiple sclerosis displayed significantly lower normalized Chao1 diversity. Five TRBV segments were significantly more frequent in patients than in controls. TRBV5-6, TRBV5-1 and TRBV20-1 were among these segments.

Unique molecular identifiers tagged the TCR beta cDNA libraries. TCRdb fed the PCR reads into MiXCR, producing one record per CDR3 protein. The sample has 380,000 or so distinct CDR3 sequences, approximately 33% seen once. V lost 5 bases and J lost 3, with 17 bases in between. The CDR3 runs to 15 residues. CDR1 MNHNY and CDR2 SVGAGI come from the germline V gene (reference sequence). This receptor was identified in a girl aged 10 to 17 with multiple sclerosis. V usage is TRBV6-6 and J usage is TRBJ2-7; D call uncertain. Sequencing used blood. In DNA, the CDR3 is TGTGCCAGCAGTCCCCCGGCAGGCAGAATCTACGAGCAGTACTTC. Translation gives CASSPPAGRIYEQYF.